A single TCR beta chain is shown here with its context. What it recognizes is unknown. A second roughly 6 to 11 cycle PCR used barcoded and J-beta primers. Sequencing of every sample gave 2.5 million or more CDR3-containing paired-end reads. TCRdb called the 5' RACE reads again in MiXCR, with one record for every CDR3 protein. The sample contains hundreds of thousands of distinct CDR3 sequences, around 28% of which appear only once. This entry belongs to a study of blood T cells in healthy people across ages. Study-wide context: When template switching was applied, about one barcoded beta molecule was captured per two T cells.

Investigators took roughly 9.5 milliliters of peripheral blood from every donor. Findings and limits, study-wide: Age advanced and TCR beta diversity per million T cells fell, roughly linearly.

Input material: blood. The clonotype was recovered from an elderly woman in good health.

The CDR3 bases are TGCAGTGCAACCCCCCCAGCGGGGGCCACAGATACGCAGTATTTT. Translated, it gives CSATPPAGATDTQYF. The chain joins TRBV20-1 to TRBJ2-3; 8 bases match TRBD2. Germline CDR1 reads DFQATT; CDR2 reads SNEGSKA (reference sequence). V gave up 6 bases and J gave up 2 bases; unmatched junction bases: 10. CDR3 length: 15 amino acids.